This T cell receptor beta chain was identified in a study of shared clonotypes between healthy human individuals. The repertoire was sequenced with immunoSEQ multiplex PCR; TCRdb's copy has only in-frame clones and lacks some. The table has 950,000 to 1,100,000 clones, about 80% seen once. This CDR3 region has 14 residues. Trimming took 1 base from V and 2 from J, leaving 9 bases between them. The germline V gene has CDR1 MDHEN and CDR2 SYDVKM. This TCR was recovered from a man aged 18 to 29 in good health. Some clones in this sample may be carry-over from other donors' samples. The chain links TRBV28 to TRBJ2-7, with D perhaps matching TRBD1 (6 bases). The sample taken for sequencing was memory CD4+ T cells from PBMCs. Subset described: CD45RA-negative fraction. The CDR3 DNA is TGTGCCAGCAGTTTATACGGACAGACCTACGAGCAGTACTTC. It translates to CASSLYGQTYEQYF. The full variable domain, with the rest looked up from reference TRBV28 and TRBJ2-7, is DVKVTQSSRYLVKRTGEKVFLECVQDMDHENMFWYRQDPGLGLRLIYFSYDVKMKEKGDIPEGYSVSREKKERFSLILESASTNQTSMYLCASSLYGQTYEQYFGPGTRLTVT.